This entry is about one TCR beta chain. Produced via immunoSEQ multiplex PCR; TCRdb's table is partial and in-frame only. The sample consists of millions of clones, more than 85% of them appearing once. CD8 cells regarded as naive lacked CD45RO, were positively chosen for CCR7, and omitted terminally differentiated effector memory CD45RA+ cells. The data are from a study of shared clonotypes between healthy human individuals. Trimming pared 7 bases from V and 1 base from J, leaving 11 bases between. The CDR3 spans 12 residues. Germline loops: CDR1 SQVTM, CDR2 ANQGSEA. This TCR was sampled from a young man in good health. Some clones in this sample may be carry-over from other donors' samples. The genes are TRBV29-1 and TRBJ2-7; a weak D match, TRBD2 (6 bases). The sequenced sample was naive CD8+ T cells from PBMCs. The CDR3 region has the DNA TGCAGCGCATCGGAGGGGTCCTACGAGCAGTACTTC. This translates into CSASEGSYEQYF.